These 25 T cell receptor beta chains share one sample of origin, sequenced in a study of T cell responses to AZD1222 COVID-19 vaccine. TCRdb keeps only in-frame clones here, not all; method: immunoSEQ multiplex PCR. The top ten clones hold around 1% of a sample with nearly 200,000 clones, about 93% of them seen once. The sequences come from peripheral blood, collected 28 days after the second AZD1222 dose. These receptors were taken from an adult who received the AZD1222 COVID-19 vaccine.

The V gene is TRBV9, the J gene TRBJ2-1; no clear D gene. Trimming pared 0 bases from V and 10 bases from J, leaving 8 bases between. This CDR3 is 12 amino acids long. Germline V gene lookup returns CDR1 SGDLS and CDR2 YYNGEE. The CDR3 DNA reads TGTGCCAGCAGCGTAGTAGCAAAGGAGCAGTTCTTC. Translating it yields CASSVVAKEQFF.

The chain combines TRBV28 with TRBJ1-3, with D unclear. Germline V gene data show CDR1 as MDHEN and CDR2 as SYDVKM. V was clipped by 6 bases and J by 0 bases, with 6 bases between them. The length of the CDR3 is 13 residues. The CDR3 DNA follows: TGTGCCAGCAGCCCTCCCTCTGGAAACACCATATATTTT. Its translation: CASSPPSGNTIYF. The full variable domain, rest sourced from reference TRBV28 and TRBJ1-3, is DVKVTQSSRYLVKRTGEKVFLECVQDMDHENMFWYRQDPGLGLRLIYFSYDVKMKEKGDIPEGYSVSREKKERFSLILESASTNQTSMYLCASSPPSGNTIYFGEGSWLTVV.

This clone was detected a few times. In DNA form, the CDR3 reads TGTGCCAGCAGCGAATCGGCCGCGGGGAACTATGGCTACACCTTC. This translates into CASSESAAGNYGYTF. The V call is TRBV9, the J call TRBJ1-2; D gene uncertain. The CDR3 runs 15 residues. V lost 3 bases and J 2 bases, leaving 14 bases between the germline ends. CDR1 and CDR2 (germline): SGDLS, YYNGEE.

The chain carries TRBV27 and TRBJ1-2; 7 bases are a match to TRBD1. CDR1 is MNHEY, CDR2 SMNVEV, per germline (reference sequence). This CDR3 is 15 amino acids long. The V gene end was trimmed by 4 bases and the J gene end by 4 bases; junction bases not matched to a gene: 9. CDR3 DNA: TGTGCCAGCAGTTCTCGACAGGGTGCGGGCTATGGCTACACCTTC. This sequence encodes CASSSRQGAGYGYTF.

This clone came up a few times. The chain links TRBV6-1 to TRBJ1-6; unclear D gene. CDR3 length: 15 amino acids. V lost 0 bases and J lost 7, with 10 bases in between. Looked up from germline, CDR1 is MNHNS and CDR2 is SASEGT. CDR3 DNA: TGTGCCAGCAGTGAAGCATTCCAAACCAATTCACCCCTCCACTTT. It is translated as CASSEAFQTNSPLHF.

This clone was observed a single time. V and J are TRBV5-1 and TRBJ1-1; D remains unclear. Germline V gene data show CDR1 as SGHRS and CDR2 as YFSETQ. Trimming took 3 bases from V and 1 from J, leaving 10 bases between them. This CDR3 region has 14 residues. CDR3 in amino acids: CASSYLAENTEAFF. CDR3 sequence (DNA): TGCGCCAGCAGCTACTTAGCAGAGAACACTGAAGCTTTCTTT. The full variable domain, in which reference TRBV5-1 and TRBJ1-1 provide the parts outside the CDR3, is KAGVTQTPRYLIKTRGQQVTLSCSPISGHRSVSWYQQTPGQGLQFLFEYFSETQRNKGNFPGRFSGRQFSNSRSEMNVSTLELGDSALYLCASSYLAENTEAFFGQGTRLTVV.

The gene calls are TRBV9 and TRBJ1-2; 9 nucleotides align to TRBD1. The CDR3 runs 14 residues. After removal of 4 bases from V and 4 bases from J, the junction contained 5 bases not matched to a gene. CDR1 SGDLS and CDR2 YYNGEE come from the germline V gene. The CDR3 nucleotides are TGTGCCAGCAGCAAAGGACAGGGGATCTATGGCTACACCTTC. Translated: CASSKGQGIYGYTF.

The chain has TRBV6-2 or TRBV6-3 and TRBJ2-3; D remains ambiguous. Germline V gene sequence: CDR1 MNHEY, CDR2 SVGEGT. The CDR3 is made up of 11 amino acids. Deletions cut 5 bases from V and 7 bases from J, with 7 bases between. Here the CDR3 DNA reads TGTGCCAGCAGTACCCCAAATACGCAGTATTTT. Residues: CASSTPNTQYF.

The V and J genes are TRBV6-5 and TRBJ1-3; D is unclear. Trimming took off 8 bases at V and 0 bases at J, with 8 bases between the two ends. CDR3 size: 13 residues. The germline CDR1 and CDR2 sequences are MNHEY and SVGAGI. This chain's CDR3 is CASVGSSGNTIYF. The DNA for the CDR3 is TGTGCCAGCGTAGGGAGCTCTGGAAACACCATATATTTT.

This chain joins TRBV23-1 and TRBJ2-5; 10 positions match TRBD2. TRBV23-1 has ORF status, its function being uncertain. V shed 3 bases and J 3 bases; nucleotides not matched to a gene: 10. The CDR3 covers 17 residues. CDR3: CASSQTSSGGSKETQYF. The CDR3 DNA follows: TGCGCCAGCAGTCAGACATCTAGCGGGGGTTCGAAAGAGACCCAGTACTTC.

The chain couples TRBV19 to TRBJ1-1, with D maybe TRBD1 (5 bases). CDR1 LNHDA and CDR2 SQIVND come from the germline V gene (reference sequence). This CDR3 is 13 amino acids long. V was pared by 6 bases and J by 5 bases, with 13 bases between. The CDR3 nucleotides are TGTGCCAGTAGGACTCTCGGGGGGACTGAAGCTTTCTTT. This gives the protein CASRTLGGTEAFF.

The V and J genes are TRBV7-2 and TRBJ1-6; weak D call: TRBD1 (5 bases). The CDR3 covers 16 residues. Germline V gene data show CDR1 as SGHTA and CDR2 as FQGNSA. Trimming removed 1 base from V and 7 bases from J, with 14 bases in between. DNA of the CDR3: TGTGCCAGCAGCTTAGGGGGCGGCGGGATGAATTCACCCCTCCACTTT. This translates into CASSLGGGGMNSPLHF.

This clone was detected once. The V call is TRBV7-6, the J call TRBJ2-5, with D possibly TRBD1 on 6 matching bases. Germline lookup yields CDR1 SGHVS and CDR2 FNYEAQ. Trimming took 5 bases from V and 2 from J, leaving 12 bases between them. The CDR3 contains 14 residues. CDR3 DNA: TGTGCCAGCAGCCCAGGAGACAGGCAAGAGACCCAGTACTTC. Translating it yields CASSPGDRQETQYF.

The chain employs TRBV3-1 (or the pseudogene TRBV3-2) and TRBJ2-2; a weak D match, TRBD1 (6 bases). This CDR3 region has 14 residues. From germline, CDR1 is LGHDT and CDR2 YNNKEL (reference sequence). The germline V and J ends were trimmed by 4 bases and 7 bases, with 13 bases remaining between them. The CDR3 is CASSPASRGGELFF. CDR3 nucleotide sequence: TGTGCCAGCAGCCCCGCATCCAGGGGCGGGGAGCTGTTTTTT.

The rearrangement joins TRBV6-2 or TRBV6-3 to TRBJ1-2; perhaps TRBD1 as D (5 bases). The germline V gene has CDR1 MNHEY and CDR2 SVGEGT. V gave up 5 bases and J gave up 3 bases, with 10 bases separating them. The CDR3 is made up of 13 amino acids. The CDR3 region is CASSTGTHYGYTF. The CDR3 bases are TGTGCCAGCAGTACCGGGACTCACTATGGCTACACCTTC.

The chain links TRBV7-8 to TRBJ1-5; tentatively, D is TRBD1 (6 bases). Trimming took off 5 bases at V and 4 bases at J, with 12 bases between the two ends. Germline V lookup: CDR1 SGHVS, CDR2 FQNEAQ. The CDR3 is made up of 14 amino acids. The CDR3 DNA sequence: TGTGCCAGCAGCCTTTGGACAGATAATCAGCCCCAGCATTTT. It specifies CASSLWTDNQPQHF.

The rearrangement links TRBV3-1 (or the pseudogene TRBV3-2) to TRBJ2-2; D unresolved. Germline assignment: CDR1 LGHDT and CDR2 YNNKEL (reference sequence). With 1 base removed from V and 8 bases from J, the gap between germline ends came to 8 bases. The CDR3 is 13 residues long. CDR3 nucleotides: TGTGCCAGCAGCCAAGTTAGTCCGGGGGAGCTGTTTTTT. It translates to CASSQVSPGELFF.

This rearrangement joins TRBV27 to TRBJ2-5, with D perhaps matching TRBD2 (6 bases). Germline V gene sequence: CDR1 MNHEY, CDR2 SMNVEV (reference sequence). Trimming pared 7 bases from V and 4 bases from J, leaving 25 bases between. CDR3 length equals 17 residues. The CDR3 sequence: CASTPWRGSGSGETQYF. The CDR3 region has the DNA TGTGCCAGCACTCCTTGGAGGGGCAGTGGGTCGGGAGAGACCCAGTACTTC.

This chain links TRBV4-3 with TRBJ1-5; D call uncertain. V dropped 1 base and J dropped 4 bases, with 5 bases sitting between them. Per germline, CDR1 LGHNA and CDR2 YSLEER. CDR3 length equals 13 residues. The DNA for the CDR3 is TGCGCCAGCAGCCAAGGAGAGAATCAGCCCCAGCATTTT. Translation: CASSQGENQPQHF.

This sequence joins TRBV10-3 and TRBJ2-3; 9 nucleotides line up with TRBD1. V lost 4 bases to trimming and J lost 3 bases; unmatched junction nucleotides: 5. The CDR3 sequence is 15 residues long. Germline V gives CDR1 ENHRY, CDR2 SYGVKD. CDR3 nucleotide sequence: TGTGCCATCAGTGGGGTGGGACAGGGAACAGATACGCAGTATTTT. Translating gives CAISGVGQGTDTQYF.

The chain has TRBV5-6 and TRBJ1-6; 9 bases align to TRBD1. The CDR3 has 18 amino acids. The germline gives CDR1 SGHDT, CDR2 YYEEEE. With V trimmed by 3 bases and J by 0 bases, 7 bases remained unmatched. The CDR3 nucleotides read TGTGCCAGCAGCTCCCCCAGGGACAGGGCCTCCTATAATTCACCCCTCCACTTT. Translating gives CASSSPRDRASYNSPLHF.

The CDR3 here is CASSRAIGGFNTEAFF. The CDR3 nucleotides are TGTGCCAGTAGTAGGGCCATCGGGGGATTTAACACTGAAGCTTTCTTT. The V call is TRBV19, the J call TRBJ1-1; D perhaps matches TRBD1 (5 bases). There are 16 residues in the CDR3. From germline, CDR1 is LNHDA and CDR2 SQIVND (reference sequence). Trimming left V 4 bases short and J 2 bases short, with 17 bases between.

This sequence joins TRBV7-9 and TRBJ1-4, with D perhaps matching TRBD1 (5 bases). Deletions cut 5 bases from V and 6 bases from J, with 19 bases between. The CDR3 is 16 residues long. Germline-derived CDR1 and CDR2 are SEHNR and FQNEAQ (reference sequence). CDR3 protein: CASSPGPGAGDEKLFF. The CDR3 DNA sequence: TGTGCCAGCAGCCCCGGGCCCGGGGCCGGTGATGAAAAACTGTTTTTT.

The chain uses TRBV3-1 (or the pseudogene TRBV3-2) and TRBJ2-1; perhaps TRBD1 as D (5 bases). In germline, CDR1 is LGHDT, CDR2 YNNKEL (reference sequence). Trimming shortened V by 4 bases and J by 7 bases, and 17 bases separated the two germline ends. This CDR3 spans 15 amino acids. The CDR3 region is CASSLWGGQINEQFF. CDR3 bases: TGTGCCAGCAGCCTCTGGGGCGGCCAGATAAATGAGCAGTTCTTC.

J is TRBJ2-5 and V is TRBV6-5, with TRBD2 as a possible D gene (6 bases). This CDR3 is 14 amino acids long. V gave up 10 bases and J gave up 5 bases, with 20 bases separating them. CDR1 MNHEY and CDR2 SVGAGI come from the germline V gene. The CDR3 DNA follows: TGTGCCACCAGCGGCGGAGGGCTTTGGGAGACCCAGTACTTC. It codes for CATSGGGLWETQYF.